This T cell receptor beta chain was sequenced during a study of beta chain features in type 1 diabetes. General study findings and limits: Type 1 diabetes patients had fewer VDJ junction insertions and more deletions.

Cells sorted by CD45RO/CCR7/CD25/CD127/CD95/CD27 comprised CD4+ naive, central memory, regulatory and stem cell-like memory cells. Every isolated RNA sample was fully reverse transcribed, so sequencing captured expressed TCRB transcripts. The repertoire was sequenced with immunoSEQ multiplex PCR; TCRdb's copy has only in-frame clones and lacks some. The repertoire has about 240,000 clones, around 26% of them found once; the top ten carry 3.5% to 4.5%. This clone was seen many times. The antigen remains undetermined. It is likely a read error: a sequence one base away is far more abundant. The CDR3 has 14 amino acids. Between the trimmed V and J ends, which lost 3 bases and 0 bases, there was a span of 9 bases. Per germline, CDR1 SGHAT and CDR2 FQNNGV.

The clonotype was recovered from a man aged 25-45 years in good health. The rearrangement joins TRBV11-2 to TRBJ2-7; D is ambiguous. Material: central memory CD4+ T cells from blood. CDR3 sequence: CASSFRVLSYEQYF. The CDR3 DNA is TGTGCCAGCAGCTTTCGGGTCCTCTCCTACGAGCAGTACTTC.